These T cell receptor beta chains were read from a single sample in a study of blood T cell repertoires in COVID-19. Assay: immunoSEQ multiplex PCR; the TCRdb copy retains only in-frame clones and omits some. The sample records tens of thousands of clones, around 82% being singletons. Material for sequencing was peripheral blood. The receptor set was obtained from a human donor in a cohort sampled during active COVID-19. CDR3s include the opening cysteine and the closing phenylalanine or tryptophan. A D gene is named only where the DNA matches it firmly. The size field is filled for only some rows; it gives once, few, many or a size class.

abundance	v_gene	j_gene	d_gene	CDR3nt	CDR3aa
.	TRBV19	TRBJ1-2	.	TGTGCCAGTAGTGGTAGATCTGGGAGAGGCTACACCTTC	CASSGRSGRGYTF
.	TRBV5-1	TRBJ2-7	.	TGCGCCAGCAGCCTTACAATGTCAGGGACACCCCCGCGGGAGCAGTACTTC	CASSLTMSGTPPREQYF
.	TRBV6-5	TRBJ2-3	.	TGTGCCAGCACAACGGTAGATACGCAGTATTTT	CASTTVDTQYF
.	TRBV28	TRBJ2-3	TRBD2	TGTGCCAGCAGTGTAGCGGGGGGTTTTACAGATACGCAGTATTTT	CASSVAGGFTDTQYF
.	TRBV2	TRBJ2-3	.	TGTGCCAGCAGTGTGATTCCGAGAGATACGCAGTATTTT	CASSVIPRDTQYF
.	TRBV27	TRBJ2-5	.	TGTGCCAGCAGTCCCGGGACAAAACAAGAGACCCAGTACTTC	CASSPGTKQETQYF
.	TRBV5-1	TRBJ1-3	.	TGCGCCAGCAGCCCAGCAGGGTTTCTTTCTGGAAACACCATATATTTT	CASSPAGFLSGNTIYF
.	TRBV6-2/TRBV6-3	TRBJ1-4	TRBD1	TGTGCCAGCAGTTACTACGGGACAGGTCAAGAAAAACTGTTTTTT	CASSYYGTGQEKLFF
.	TRBV15	TRBJ2-7	TRBD1	TGTGCCACCAGTAGGAGGACAGGGAAGCGGGAGCAGTACTTC	CATSRRTGKREQYF
.	TRBV7-8	TRBJ1-5	TRBD1	TGTGCCAGCAGCTTAGACAGGGGGTTTCAGCCCCAGCATTTT	CASSLDRGFQPQHF
.	TRBV5-1	TRBJ2-3	.	TGCGCCAGCTTCGAGGGGGCGGGGGATACGCAGTATTTT	CASFEGAGDTQYF
.	TRBV28	TRBJ1-2	.	TGTGCCAGCAGTTCAACACTAAATGGCTACACCTTC	CASSSTLNGYTF
once	TRBV4-1	TRBJ1-6	.	TGCGCCAGCAGCCAAACCTTGACAGGCTCTAATTCACCCCTCCACTTT	CASSQTLTGSNSPLHF
.	TRBV3-1/TRBV3-2	TRBJ1-1	TRBD1	TGTGCCAGCAGCCGTACCGACAGGGAGGCTTTCTTT	CASSRTDREAFF
few	TRBV7-3	TRBJ2-3	.	TGTGCCAGCAGCTTATTCGGGGGAGCAGATACGCAGTATTTT	CASSLFGGADTQYF
few	TRBV6-1	TRBJ2-1	.	TGTGCCAGCAGTGAAGAGAACAGGCGGTATCGGCAGTTCTTC	CASSEENRRYRQFF
few	TRBV28	TRBJ2-7	TRBD2	TGTGCCAGCGGGCACGGGACTAGCTTACTCGAGCAGTACTTC	CASGHGTSLLEQYF
.	TRBV2	TRBJ1-4	.	TGTGCCAGCAGTGTCCACAGGGATAATGAAAAACTGTTTTTT	CASSVHRDNEKLFF
.	TRBV28	TRBJ1-2	TRBD1	TGTGCCAGCAGTTTATTCGAGGGGGCGTCCTATGGCTACACCTTC	CASSLFEGASYGYTF
.	TRBV9	TRBJ1-1	.	TGTGCCAGCAGCGACCGGGACACGAACACTGAAGCTTTCTTT	CASSDRDTNTEAFF
few	TRBV6-6	TRBJ2-7	TRBD1	TGTGCCAGCAGTTATGGACCGGGACAGCACTCCTACGAGCAGTACTTC	CASSYGPGQHSYEQYF
.	TRBV18	TRBJ1-4	.	TGTGCCAGCTCACCACGGGCCTCAGGGCCCAAAACTAATGAAAAACTGTTTTTT	CASSPRASGPKTNEKLFF
.	TRBV7-9	TRBJ1-2	TRBD1	TGTGCCAGCAGCCCCACACAGGGGAACTATGGCTACACCTTC	CASSPTQGNYGYTF
.	TRBV6-2/TRBV6-3	TRBJ2-7	TRBD2	TGTGCCAGCAGTTATTCTAGCGGGAGCTCCTACGAGCAGTACTTC	CASSYSSGSSYEQYF
.	TRBV5-1	TRBJ2-3	.	TGCGCCAGCAACCATCTTGGGGACACCACAGATACGCAGTATTTT	CASNHLGDTTDTQYF
.	TRBV24-1	TRBJ2-1	.	TGTGCCACCAGTTCTACGCCCCCCAATGAGCAGTTCTTC	CATSSTPPNEQFF
few	TRBV6-5	TRBJ1-1	.	TGTGCCAGCAGTCGAGGACAAATGAACACTGAAGCTTTCTTT	CASSRGQMNTEAFF
.	TRBV6-6	TRBJ2-5	TRBD1	TGTGCCAGCAGCCAACCGGGACAGCAAGAGACCCAGTACTTC	CASSQPGQQETQYF
.	TRBV7-2	TRBJ2-7	.	TGTGCCAGCAGCCCGGGACTCTTATACGAGCAGTACTTC	CASSPGLLYEQYF
.	TRBV30	TRBJ1-4	.	TGTGCCTGGAGACGCGTAGGGGGAACTAATGAAAAACTGTTTTTT	CAWRRVGGTNEKLFF
few	TRBV29-1	TRBJ1-2	TRBD1	TGCAGCGCAGTGACAGGGGGGTACTATGGCTACACCTTC	CSAVTGGYYGYTF
.	TRBV5-1	TRBJ1-4	.	TGCGCCAGCAGCTTGGTTGGGGGCGTATCTGAAAAACTGTTTTTT	CASSLVGGVSEKLFF
few	TRBV27	TRBJ1-4	.	TGTGCCAGCAGTAGGACCCCGGGGGGTGAAAAACTGTTTTTT	CASSRTPGGEKLFF
.	TRBV18	TRBJ1-2	TRBD1	TGTGCCAGCTCACCGCCGACAGGGGGCTACGGCTACACCTTC	CASSPPTGGYGYTF
.	TRBV4-2	TRBJ1-2	.	TGTGCCAGCAGCCAAGATTTGGGGGGTACGGCCACTAACTATGGCTACACCTTC	CASSQDLGGTATNYGYTF
once	TRBV7-2	TRBJ2-1	TRBD2	TGTGCCAGCAGCTTAGCACTAGCGGGGGGTAATGAGCAGTTCTTC	CASSLALAGGNEQFF
once	TRBV28	TRBJ2-1	.	TGTGCCAGCAGTTCGACCCCAGCCAGGGGACCCTACAATGAGCAGTTCTTC	CASSSTPARGPYNEQFF
.	TRBV4-2	TRBJ2-7	TRBD1	TGTGCCAGCAGCCAGGCCGGGACAGGGGTCTCCTACGAGCAGTACTTC	CASSQAGTGVSYEQYF
.	TRBV27	TRBJ1-5	.	TGTGCCAGCAGTTTATATTCGGGGAGCAATCAGCCCCAGCATTTT	CASSLYSGSNQPQHF
.	TRBV19	TRBJ2-7	.	TGTGCCAGTAGTATTTCGTTCCGCTACGAGCAGTACTTC	CASSISFRYEQYF
.	TRBV2	TRBJ2-3	TRBD2	TGTGCCAGCAGTTCTAGCGGGGGGGCGATAGATACGCAGTATTTT	CASSSSGGAIDTQYF
once	TRBV19	TRBJ1-1	.	TGTGCCAGTAGTAGGGCCAAGGCCACTGAAGCTTTCTTT	CASSRAKATEAFF
once	TRBV5-4	TRBJ1-1	.	TGTGCCAGCAGATTGGGGGGGGGCGCGAACACTGAAGCTTTCTTT	CASRLGGGANTEAFF
.	TRBV20-1	TRBJ1-2	TRBD1	TGCAGTGCTAGTTTGACAGGGGACCTTGGCTACACCTTC	CSASLTGDLGYTF
.	TRBV9	TRBJ2-5	TRBD2	TGTGCCAGCAGCCTTACTAGCGGGGGGGGTGAGACCCAGTACTTC	CASSLTSGGGETQYF
few	TRBV29-1	TRBJ2-7	TRBD1	TGCAGCGTTCGCGGGACAGGGGTAAGCTCCTACGAGCAGTACTTC	CSVRGTGVSSYEQYF